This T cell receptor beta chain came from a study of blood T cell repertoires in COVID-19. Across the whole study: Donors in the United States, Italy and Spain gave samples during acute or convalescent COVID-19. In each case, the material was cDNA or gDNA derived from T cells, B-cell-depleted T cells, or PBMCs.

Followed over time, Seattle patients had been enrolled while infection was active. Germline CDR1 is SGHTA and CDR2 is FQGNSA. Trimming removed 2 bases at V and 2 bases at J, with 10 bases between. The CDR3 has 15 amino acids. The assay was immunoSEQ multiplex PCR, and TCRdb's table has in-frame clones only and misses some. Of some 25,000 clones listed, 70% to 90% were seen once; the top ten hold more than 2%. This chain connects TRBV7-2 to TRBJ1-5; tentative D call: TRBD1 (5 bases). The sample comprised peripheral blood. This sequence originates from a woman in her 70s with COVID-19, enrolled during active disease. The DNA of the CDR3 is TGTGCCAGCAGCTTAAGGTCGGGGGGCAATCAGCCCCAGCATTTT. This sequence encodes CASSLRSGGNQPQHF.